These 32 T cell receptor beta chains originate from one sample sequenced in a study of T cell responses to AZD1222 COVID-19 vaccine (dated by TCRdb to the early 2020s). The protocol used for the library was the immunoSEQ multiplex PCR assay. In its TCRdb copy, this immuneACCESS table keeps in-frame sequences only and misses some clones. Where compared with another copy, unresolved V genes explain less than half of these, and the others have no known cause. The sample yields about 70,000 clones; less than 90% were counted once. The ten largest account for approximately 9.8% of the sample. Reading the label with the study, this specimen's time point is: baseline before first vaccination. The sequences come from peripheral blood, collected on day 0 of AZD1222 vaccination. Receptors originate from an adult in good health.

The genes are TRBV9 and TRBJ2-1; D remains unclear. Germline V gives CDR1 SGDLS, CDR2 YYNGEE. V was pared by 4 bases and J by 9 bases, with 14 bases between. This CDR3 contains 13 residues. The CDR3 bases are TGTGCCAGCAGCTTTAATGGCGCATCTGAGCAGTTCTTC. It specifies CASSFNGASEQFF.

The chain is built from TRBV13 and TRBJ1-1; no clear D. Germline CDR1 reads PRHDT; CDR2 reads FYEKMQ (reference sequence). V dropped 4 bases and J dropped 5 bases, with 8 bases sitting between them. The CDR3 length is 12 residues. DNA of the CDR3: TGTGCCAGCAGCTCCCAATGGACTGAAGCTTTCTTT. Protein product: CASSSQWTEAFF.

The J gene is TRBJ1-2, the V gene TRBV2; TRBD1 is a possible D gene (5 bases). The CDR3 consists of 13 residues. Looked up from germline, CDR1 is SNHLY and CDR2 is FYNNEI. Trimming pared 7 bases from V and 4 bases from J, leaving 13 bases between. CDR3 nucleotide sequence: TGTGCCAGCACCCTAGACAGAGCCTATGGCTACACCTTC. This codes for CASTLDRAYGYTF.

The chain carries TRBV28 and TRBJ1-4; D gene unclear. Germline CDR1 is MDHEN and CDR2 is SYDVKM. The V end lost 5 bases, the J end lost 7 bases, and 14 bases lay between the germline ends. This CDR3 contains 14 residues. The CDR3 reads CASSDNSGGEKLFF. The CDR3 DNA reads as TGTGCCAGCAGTGACAACTCCGGAGGTGAAAAACTGTTTTTT. Complete variable domain (other parts from reference TRBV28 and TRBJ1-4): DVKVTQSSRYLVKRTGEKVFLECVQDMDHENMFWYRQDPGLGLRLIYFSYDVKMKEKGDIPEGYSVSREKKERFSLILESASTNQTSMYLCASSDNSGGEKLFFGSGTQLSVL.

Points on this clone: This may be a read error, as it is one base from a much larger clone. V is TRBV9 and J is TRBJ1-1; D remains unclear. The ends were cut back, 4 bases at V and 1 base at J, with 8 bases in the middle. The CDR3 is 13 amino acids. Germline CDR1 and CDR2: SGDLS and YYNGEE. The CDR3 sequence: CASSSHGNTEAFF. Here the CDR3 DNA reads TGTGCCAGCAGCTCCCACGGGAACACTGAAGCTTTCTTT.

A note on this clone: Other nucleotide sequences in the sample specify the same CDR3. The chain recombines TRBV28 with TRBJ1-2, with D perhaps matching TRBD1 (6 bases). The CDR3 spans 12 residues. Germline CDR1 MDHEN, CDR2 SYDVKM. V shed 5 bases and J shed 4 bases, with 8 bases lying between them. In nucleotides, the CDR3 is TGTGCCAGCAGTACACAGGGCTATGGCTACACCTTC. It specifies CASSTQGYGYTF.

A few counts support this clone. The gene calls are TRBV18 and TRBJ2-3; 7 positions match TRBD2. The germline gives CDR1 KGHSH, CDR2 LQKENI. This CDR3 has 17 residues. The junction had 6 bases not matched to a gene; V was cut back by 0 bases and J by 0 bases. The chain's CDR3 is CASSPPNAGVSTDTQYF. CDR3 bases: TGTGCCAGCTCACCACCGAATGCGGGGGTGAGCACAGATACGCAGTATTTT.

This clone qualifies as medium-sized. The CDR3 DNA reads as TGCGCCAGCAGTTTTACACAGGGGGCGAACACCGGGGAGCTGTTTTTT. Encoded protein: CASSFTQGANTGELFF. The chain employs TRBV10-1 and TRBJ2-2; TRBD1 agrees at 8 bases. Looked up from germline, CDR1 is WNHNN and CDR2 is SYGVQD (reference sequence). The CDR3 runs 16 residues. The V segment lost 5 bases and the J segment 0 bases; nucleotides outside the gene matches: 5.

This clone was picked up one time. The genes are TRBV3-1 (or the pseudogene TRBV3-2) and TRBJ2-5; D ambiguous. Trimming pared 8 bases from V and 3 bases from J, leaving 13 bases between. The CDR3 loop spans 13 amino acids. Per the germline V gene, CDR1 is LGHDT and CDR2 is YNNKEL (reference sequence). The CDR3 sequence: CASLEVREETQYF. As DNA, the CDR3 is TGTGCCAGCCTAGAAGTTCGGGAAGAGACCCAGTACTTC.

This clone was seen only a few times. This chain joins TRBV6-5 and TRBJ2-3; D not resolved. Trimming pared 0 bases from V and 0 bases from J, leaving 10 bases between. There are 16 residues in the CDR3. Germline lookup yields CDR1 MNHEY and CDR2 SVGAGI. The CDR3 sequence: CASSYSAELSTDTQYF. The DNA of the CDR3 is TGTGCCAGCAGTTACTCAGCCGAATTGAGCACAGATACGCAGTATTTT.

The rearrangement links TRBV4-2 to TRBJ2-1; 11 bases are shared with TRBD2. The CDR3 runs to 15 residues. The ends lost 4 bases at V and 2 bases at J; junction bases unmatched: 1. In germline, CDR1 is LGHNA, CDR2 YNFKEQ. The CDR3 spells CASSRSGGAYNEQFF. The CDR3 DNA sequence: TGTGCCAGCAGCCGTAGCGGGGGGGCCTACAATGAGCAGTTCTTC.

The J gene is TRBJ2-7, the V gene TRBV7-9; D is uncertain. V was clipped by 1 base and J by 3 bases, with 13 bases between them. The CDR3 covers 15 residues. Germline assignment: CDR1 SEHNR and CDR2 FQNEAQ (reference sequence). The CDR3 region is CASSLGGDTLYEQYF. CDR3 in DNA: TGTGCCAGCAGCTTAGGAGGAGACACCCTCTACGAGCAGTACTTC. Variable domain in full (rest from reference TRBV7-9 and TRBJ2-7): DTGVSQNPRHKITKRGQNVTFRCDPISEHNRLYWYRQTLGQGPEFLTYFQNEAQLEKSRLLSDRFSAERPKGSFSTLEIQRTEQGDSAMYLCASSLGGDTLYEQYFGPGTRLTVT.

The V gene is TRBV2, the J gene TRBJ1-2; TRBD1 matches at 9 bases. CDR1 and CDR2 (germline): SNHLY, FYNNEI. The CDR3 extends over 13 amino acids. Trimming took 6 bases from V and 7 from J; bases not matched to a gene: 6. In DNA, the CDR3 is TGTGCCAGCAGCTCCGACAGGGGGGGTGGCTACACCTTC. Its protein product is CASSSDRGGGYTF.

The gene calls are TRBV10-1 and TRBJ1-6; D gene uncertain. Germline V gene sequence: CDR1 WNHNN, CDR2 SYGVQD (reference sequence). The CDR3 runs 15 residues. Trimming left V 6 bases short and J 7 bases short, with 16 bases between. DNA of the CDR3: TGCGCCAGCAGCCTCAGGACGGATGGAAATTCACCCCTCCACTTT. It yields the protein CASSLRTDGNSPLHF.

The chain uses TRBV4-1 and TRBJ1-1, with D possibly being TRBD1 (6 bases). Trimming removed 7 bases from V and 6 bases from J, with 21 bases in between. The germline V gene encodes CDR1 MGHRA and CDR2 YSYEKL. The CDR3 runs 15 residues. The CDR3 coding sequence is TGCGCCAGCACCCCCGCTCTGGGGGCCAAGGCTGAAGCTTTCTTT. Protein: CASTPALGAKAEAFF.

This clone was seen a single time. The rearrangement links TRBV7-9 to TRBJ2-6; 7 bases line up with TRBD1. From germline, CDR1 is SEHNR and CDR2 FQNEAQ (reference sequence). The CDR3 has 19 residues. V shed 1 base, J shed 1 base, and the junction held 10 bases outside the gene matches. In DNA form, the CDR3 reads TGTGCCAGCAGCTTAGATTGGCGACAGGGATCATCTGGGGCCAACGTCCTGACTTTC. Its translation: CASSLDWRQGSSGANVLTF.

V and J are TRBV18 and TRBJ2-1; D gene unclear. CDR1 is KGHSH and CDR2 is LQKENI in the germline V gene. V lost 6 bases, J lost 4 bases, and 13 bases lay in between. The CDR3 runs to 14 residues. In nucleotides, the CDR3 is TGTGCCAGCTCCTTGACACAGCGTTACAATGAGCAGTTCTTC. This translates into CASSLTQRYNEQFF.

The chain recombines TRBV3-1 (or the pseudogene TRBV3-2) with TRBJ1-6; 8 bases line up with TRBD1. The germline gives CDR1 LGHDT, CDR2 YNNKEL (reference sequence). The junction had 5 bases not matched to a gene; V was cut back by 1 base and J by 0 bases. The CDR3 is 18 amino acids. DNA for the CDR3: TGTGCCAGCAGCCAAGCGGGACAGGCTAGCTCCTATAATTCACCCCTCCACTTT. Protein product: CASSQAGQASSYNSPLHF.

This clone was observed a single time. The V and J genes are TRBV6-5 and TRBJ2-3; tentative D call: TRBD2 (5 bases). Germline CDR1 and CDR2: MNHEY and SVGAGI. This CDR3 has 13 residues. V was shortened by 5 bases and J by 7 bases, with 13 bases between the two germline ends. The CDR3: CASSQIRGYTQYF. The CDR3 nucleotides are TGTGCCAGCAGTCAAATACGGGGTTATACGCAGTATTTT.

V gene TRBV7-2 combines with J gene TRBJ1-1, with 9 bases aligning to TRBD1. Per the germline V gene, CDR1 is SGHTA and CDR2 is FQGNSA. The CDR3 has 13 amino acids. The trim removed 5 bases at V and 10 bases at J, leaving 8 bases unmatched. The DNA of the CDR3 is TGTGCCAGCAGCGGACAGGGGACCCAAATAGCTTTCTTT. This translates into CASSGQGTQIAFF.

The chain has TRBV24-1 and TRBJ2-7; 7 bases match TRBD1. With 3 bases clipped from V and 7 bases from J, the junction kept 8 bases outside the gene matches. Looked up from germline, CDR1 is KGHDR and CDR2 is SFDVKD. CDR3 length: 14 residues. The CDR3 DNA follows: TGTGCCACCAGTGATGGACAGGCGGTTCGAGAGCAGTACTTC. Its translation: CATSDGQAVREQYF.

This clone was detected once. The V call is TRBV30, the J call TRBJ1-2; weak D call: TRBD1 (5 bases). V was shortened by 2 bases and J by 2 bases, with 9 bases between the two germline ends. This CDR3 comprises 13 residues. Germline V lookup: CDR1 GTSNPN, CDR2 SVGIG (reference sequence). The CDR3 nucleotides are TGTGCCTGGAGTTGGGGCAGGAACTATGGCTACACCTTC. Encoded protein: CAWSWGRNYGYTF.

The chain has TRBV19 and TRBJ2-1; 8 nucleotides match TRBD2. This CDR3 has 15 residues. CDR1 and CDR2 (germline): LNHDA, SQIVND (reference sequence). Trimming at V came to 7 bases and at J to 8 bases, leaving 13 bases not matched to a gene. CDR3 nucleotide sequence: TGTGCCAGTACCTCCTGGGCGGGGGGCCTCGATGAGCAGTTCTTC. The encoded protein is CASTSWAGGLDEQFF.

The rearrangement joins TRBV6-6 to TRBJ1-2, with D hard to call. V was pared by 6 bases and J by 5 bases, with 13 bases between. Per the germline V gene, CDR1 is MNHNY and CDR2 is SVGAGI (reference sequence). This CDR3 is 13 amino acids long. The CDR3 nucleotides read TGTGCCAGCAGCCAAGACGGGCAGTATGGCTACACCTTC. Its translation is CASSQDGQYGYTF.

The rearrangement joins TRBV20-1 to TRBJ2-7; no clear D. The CDR3 length is 11 residues. V lost 4 bases, J lost 0 bases, and 4 bases lay in between. Germline CDR1 is DFQATT and CDR2 is SNEGSKA (reference sequence). The CDR3 protein is CSAKPSYEQYF. CDR3 nucleotides: TGCAGTGCTAAACCCTCCTACGAGCAGTACTTC.

The V and J genes are TRBV28 and TRBJ2-2; TRBD1 might be the D (6 bases). The germline gives CDR1 MDHEN, CDR2 SYDVKM. V was cut by 6 bases and J by 4 bases, with 12 bases left in between. The CDR3 covers 14 residues. The CDR3 region is CASSDIQGTGELFF. In DNA, the CDR3 is TGTGCCAGCAGCGACATACAGGGCACCGGGGAGCTGTTTTTT. The whole variable domain, filled in from reference TRBV28 and TRBJ2-2, reads DVKVTQSSRYLVKRTGEKVFLECVQDMDHENMFWYRQDPGLGLRLIYFSYDVKMKEKGDIPEGYSVSREKKERFSLILESASTNQTSMYLCASSDIQGTGELFFGEGSRLTVL.

The chain is built from TRBV3-1 (or the pseudogene TRBV3-2) and TRBJ2-5; the D gene could be TRBD1 or TRBD2 (5 bases each). There are 15 residues in the CDR3. Germline V gene sequence: CDR1 LGHDT, CDR2 YNNKEL (reference sequence). Trimming removed 1 base at V and 4 bases at J, with 13 bases between. In DNA form, the CDR3 reads TGTGCCAGCAGCCAAGTAGTGGGGGTCCGAGAGACCCAGTACTTC. This gives the protein CASSQVVGVRETQYF.

The chain combines TRBV19 with TRBJ2-1, with no clear D. The CDR3 totals 14 residues. Germline V gene sequence: CDR1 LNHDA, CDR2 SQIVND (reference sequence). V lost 3 bases and J lost 4, with 10 bases in between. The CDR3 region has the DNA TGTGCCAGTAGTATCTACGGGCGATACAATGAGCAGTTCTTC. It codes for CASSIYGRYNEQFF. The full variable domain, rest sourced from reference TRBV19 and TRBJ2-1, is DGGITQSPKYLFRKEGQNVTLSCEQNLNHDAMYWYRQDPGQGLRLIYYSQIVNDFQKGDIAEGYSVSREKKESFPLTVTSAQKNPTAFYLCASSIYGRYNEQFFGPGTRLTVL.

The rearrangement links TRBV4-1 to TRBJ1-5; no clear D gene. The V gene lost 4 bases and the J gene lost 0 bases, with 10 bases spanning the gap. This CDR3 has 15 residues. Per the germline V gene, CDR1 is MGHRA and CDR2 is YSYEKL. Written as DNA, the CDR3 is TGCGCCAGCAGCCCCCGAGAGACTAGCAATCAGCCCCAGCATTTT. It codes for CASSPRETSNQPQHF.

The chain has TRBV9 and TRBJ1-2; D call uncertain. Germline-derived CDR1 and CDR2 are SGDLS and YYNGEE. The CDR3 extends over 14 amino acids. The V end was cut by 0 bases, the J end by 2 bases, with 8 bases between. The chain's CDR3 is CASSVESRNYGYTF. The CDR3 nucleotides are TGTGCCAGCAGCGTAGAGTCCAGAAACTATGGCTACACCTTC.

This clone has just one count. The V call is TRBV7-2, the J call TRBJ2-2; 7 nucleotides align to TRBD1. This CDR3 spans 15 amino acids. The V and J ends lost 4 bases and 7 bases, in that order; junction bases with no gene match: 9. Germline values: CDR1 SGHTA, CDR2 FQGNSA. CDR3 in DNA: TGTGCCAGCAGCTCCCGGACAGGTTTTGACGGGGAGCTGTTTTTT. As protein: CASSSRTGFDGELFF.

V gene TRBV28 combines with J gene TRBJ2-7; a weak D match, TRBD1 (5 bases). Trimming stripped 7 bases from V and 3 bases from J, with 16 bases between. Germline V gene lookup returns CDR1 MDHEN and CDR2 SYDVKM. The CDR3 is made up of 14 amino acids. The CDR3 loop is CASTTPDTYYEQYF. The CDR3 DNA sequence: TGTGCCAGCACCACCCCGGACACCTACTACGAGCAGTACTTC.